Following are 20 T cell receptor beta chains from one sample sequenced in a study of blood T cell repertoires in COVID-19. Assay: immunoSEQ multiplex PCR; the TCRdb copy retains only in-frame clones and omits some. The sample yields about 45,000 clones, approximately 85% seen once. Sequences were obtained from peripheral blood. The receptor set was obtained from a woman over 75 with acute or convalescent COVID-19.

J is TRBJ2-1 and V is TRBV14; 13 nucleotides line up with TRBD2. This CDR3 is 15 amino acids long. Germline CDR1 reads SGHDN; CDR2 reads FVKESK. With 0 bases clipped from V and 12 bases from J, the junction kept 5 bases outside the gene matches. The chain's CDR3 is CASSQDWGLAGLQFF. CDR3 DNA: TGTGCCAGCAGCCAAGACTGGGGACTAGCGGGGTTGCAGTTCTTC.

The chain joins TRBV7-9 to TRBJ1-3; no firm D call. Trimming stripped 1 base from V and 1 base from J, with 11 bases between. Germline lookup yields CDR1 SEHNR and CDR2 FQNEAQ (reference sequence). This CDR3 has 16 amino acids. The CDR3 nucleotides read TGTGCCAGCAGCTTAGATGGAGGGCTGTCTGGAAACACCATATATTTT. Translating it yields CASSLDGGLSGNTIYF.

J is TRBJ2-3 and V is TRBV9; D is perhaps TRBD2 (6 bases). Per germline, CDR1 SGDLS and CDR2 YYNGEE. The CDR3 extends over 15 amino acids. V gave up 0 bases and J gave up 3 bases, with 11 bases separating them. The CDR3 sequence: CASSVEAGKTDTQYF. In DNA, the CDR3 is TGTGCCAGCAGCGTAGAGGCGGGAAAAACAGATACGCAGTATTTT.

This chain links TRBV30 with TRBJ2-7; 13 bases map to TRBD2. This CDR3 comprises 17 residues. Germline V gives CDR1 GTSNPN, CDR2 SVGIG (reference sequence). V shed 3 bases and J 0 bases; nucleotides not matched to a gene: 8. CDR3 region: CAWSAKLAGGNSYEQYF. DNA of the CDR3: TGTGCCTGGAGCGCCAAACTAGCGGGAGGGAACTCCTACGAGCAGTACTTC.

The J gene is TRBJ1-1, the V gene TRBV6-1; unclear D gene. The CDR3 is 15 residues long. Looked up from germline, CDR1 is MNHNS and CDR2 is SASEGT. With 2 bases removed from V and 0 bases from J, the gap between germline ends came to 10 bases. The chain's CDR3 is CASSEFGDLNTEAFF. The CDR3, as DNA: TGTGCCAGCAGTGAATTTGGAGACTTGAACACTGAAGCTTTCTTT.

This chain connects TRBV2 to TRBJ2-7; 14 bases agree with TRBD2. CDR3 length equals 14 residues. V shed 4 bases and J 7 bases; nucleotides not matched to a gene: 3. CDR1 is SNHLY and CDR2 is FYNNEI in the germline V gene. CDR3 in amino acids: CASSVGLAGEEQYF. The CDR3 DNA reads as TGTGCCAGCAGTGTGGGACTAGCGGGAGAGGAGCAGTACTTC.

This clone appeared a single time. The V call is TRBV20-1, the J call TRBJ1-2, with TRBD1 as a possible D gene (6 bases). V lost 3 bases and J 8 bases, leaving 7 bases between the germline ends. The CDR3 extends over 10 amino acids. CDR1 and CDR2 (germline): DFQATT, SNEGSKA (reference sequence). The CDR3 coding sequence is TGCAGTGCTAGGGACAGCGGCTACACCTTC. Translation: CSARDSGYTF.

The CDR3 region has the DNA TGTGCCAGCAGCCAGCAGGGGCTGAGCACTGAAGCTTTCTTT. Translation: CASSQQGLSTEAFF. The gene calls are TRBV14 and TRBJ1-1; TRBD1 might be the D (6 bases). The CDR3 contains 14 residues. V lost 3 bases, J lost 4 bases, and 12 bases lay in between. Per germline, CDR1 SGHDN and CDR2 FVKESK. Looking up the rest from reference TRBV14 and TRBJ1-1 gives the full variable domain: EAGVTQFPSHSVIEKGQTVTLRCDPISGHDNLYWYRRVMGKEIKFLLHFVKESKQDESGMPNNRFLAERTGGTYSTLKVQPAELEDSGVYFCASSQQGLSTEAFFGQGTRLTVV.

The chain recombines TRBV24-1 with TRBJ1-2, with D perhaps matching TRBD1 (5 bases). The CDR3 runs to 11 residues. Per the germline V gene, CDR1 is KGHDR and CDR2 is SFDVKD. Trimming removed 8 bases at V and 4 bases at J, with 7 bases between. CDR3 region: CATTGLYGYTF. CDR3 DNA: TGTGCCACCACAGGGCTCTATGGCTACACCTTC.

This clone was observed once. The gene calls are TRBV27 and TRBJ1-6; TRBD1 matches at 7 bases. The junction had 5 bases not matched to a gene; V was cut back by 5 bases and J by 7 bases. This CDR3 has 14 residues. Germline lookup yields CDR1 MNHEY and CDR2 SMNVEV (reference sequence). The DNA of the CDR3 is TGTGCCAGCAGTCTACAGGGGTGGAATTCACCCCTCCACTTT. Amino acid sequence: CASSLQGWNSPLHF.

This clone was detected only once. This chain links TRBV10-2 with TRBJ1-1, with D maybe TRBD1 (5 bases). CDR3 length equals 14 residues. From germline, CDR1 is WSHSY and CDR2 SAAADI. Trimming took off 4 bases at V and 7 bases at J, with 16 bases between the two ends. The CDR3 loop reads CASSVLPDRGEAFF. CDR3 nucleotide sequence: TGCGCCAGCAGTGTCCTCCCCGACAGAGGTGAAGCTTTCTTT.

Here the CDR3 reads CATSVPGGVEQYF. The DNA for the CDR3 is TGTGCCACCAGTGTCCCTGGGGGGGTCGAGCAGTACTTC. V gene TRBV24-1 combines with J gene TRBJ2-7; 7 bases line up with TRBD2. Germline CDR1 KGHDR, CDR2 SFDVKD. V dropped 5 bases and J dropped 6; count of bases not matched to a gene: 6. The CDR3 length is 13 residues.

The V and J genes are TRBV27 and TRBJ2-3; TRBD1 matches 9 bases. The CDR3 contains 16 residues. CDR1 is MNHEY and CDR2 is SMNVEV in the germline V gene (reference sequence). Unmatched junction bases numbered 11, after V lost 6 bases and J lost 4 bases. The CDR3 nucleotides read TGTGCCAGCAGGGACAGGGGAGGGTTTAGCGCAGATACGCAGTATTTT. Protein product: CASRDRGGFSADTQYF.

The CDR3 sequence: CAWGPGQGIEQFF. For the CDR3, the DNA is TGTGCCTGGGGCCCGGGACAGGGGATTGAGCAGTTCTTC. This rearrangement joins TRBV30 to TRBJ2-1; the match to TRBD1 covers 10 bases. This CDR3 comprises 13 residues. Germline V gene sequence: CDR1 GTSNPN, CDR2 SVGIG (reference sequence). V lost 5 bases to trimming and J lost 9 bases; unmatched junction nucleotides: 7. The full variable domain, with the rest looked up from reference TRBV30 and TRBJ2-1, is SQTIHQWPATLVQPVGSPLSLECTVEGTSNPNLYWYRQAAGRGLQLLFYSVGIGQISSEVPQNLSASRPQDRQFILSSKKLLLSDSGFYLCAWGPGQGIEQFFGPGTRLTVL.

This clone has a single count. This chain links TRBV6-1 with TRBJ1-5; D is undetermined. V was cut by 2 bases and J by 0 bases, with 14 bases left in between. Germline V gene sequence: CDR1 MNHNS, CDR2 SASEGT. The CDR3 has 17 residues. As DNA, the CDR3 is TGTGCCAGCAGTGAACCCCCAGGTGTGCCTAGCAATCAGCCCCAGCATTTT. It specifies CASSEPPGVPSNQPQHF.

The rearrangement uses TRBV14 and TRBJ2-1; 10 nucleotides line up with TRBD2. This CDR3 spans 16 amino acids. The germline CDR1 and CDR2 sequences are SGHDN and FVKESK. V lost 8 bases to trimming and J lost 4 bases; unmatched junction nucleotides: 11. CDR3 coding DNA: TGTGCCAGCGGCCCAATAGCGGGAGGACTTTACAATGAGCAGTTCTTC. This gives the protein CASGPIAGGLYNEQFF.

CDR3 residues: CASSPPGVPGTGELFF. The DNA for the CDR3 is TGCGCCAGCAGCCCACCAGGGGTTCCCGGTACCGGGGAGCTGTTTTTT. V is TRBV5-1 and J is TRBJ2-2; D possibly corresponds to TRBD1 (6 bases). V dropped 4 bases and J dropped 5 bases, with 18 bases sitting between them. Germline V CDR1 and CDR2: SGHRS, YFSETQ. This CDR3 is built from 16 residues.

The count of this clone is one. V is TRBV19 and J is TRBJ2-3; 12 bases fit TRBD1. CDR3 length: 16 residues. V lost 6 bases and J lost 1; bases outside the gene matches: 5. Germline CDR1 and CDR2: LNHDA and SQIVND (reference sequence). The CDR3 sequence: CASSAGTGGRTDTQYF. In nucleotides, the CDR3 is TGTGCCAGTAGCGCCGGGACAGGGGGCCGCACAGATACGCAGTATTTT.

This sequence joins TRBV10-3 and TRBJ2-3; D remains ambiguous. The V gene's germline CDR1 is ENHRY and CDR2 SYGVKD. Trimming cost V 3 bases and J 2 bases, with 6 bases left between them. The CDR3 extends over 13 amino acids. CDR3 in amino acids: CAISDLTTDTQYF. The CDR3, as DNA: TGTGCCATCAGTGACCTAACCACAGATACGCAGTATTTT.

This chain links TRBV18 with TRBJ2-1, with 11 bases that match TRBD2. The CDR3 is 14 residues long. CDR1 is KGHSH and CDR2 is LQKENI in the germline V gene. V trimming: 2 bases; J trimming: 6 bases; junction bases outside the gene matches: 0. Here the CDR3 reads CASSPGTSGNEQFF. CDR3 DNA sequence: TGTGCCAGCTCACCAGGGACTAGCGGCAATGAGCAGTTCTTC. The full variable domain, rest sourced from reference TRBV18 and TRBJ2-1, is NAGVMQNPRHLVRRRGQEARLRCSPMKGHSHVYWYRQLPEEGLKFMVYLQKENIIDESGMPKERFSAEFPKEGPSILRIQQVVRGDSAAYFCASSPGTSGNEQFFGPGTRLTVL.